One sample yielded the 16 T cell receptor beta chains listed below, sequenced in a study of shared clonotypes between healthy human individuals. The protocol was immunoSEQ multiplex PCR, while the TCRdb copy is restricted to in-frame clones and leaves out a portion. The table shows some 2,500,000 clones, with roughly 93% occurring only once. Sequencing was done on a sample of naive CD4+ T cells from PBMCs. Subset indicated: CD45RA+ positively selected. The receptors originated from a man in his late teens or twenties in good health. Some clones in this sample may be carry-over from other donors' samples.

The chain couples TRBV29-1 to TRBJ1-3; D uncertain. Trimming took 4 bases from V and 8 from J, leaving 6 bases between them. This CDR3 has 10 amino acids. Germline CDR1 is SQVTM and CDR2 is ANQGSEA. The CDR3: CSVGEDTIYF. The CDR3 coding sequence is TGCAGCGTTGGGGAGGACACCATATATTTT.

The gene calls are TRBV28 and TRBJ2-5; 8 bases fit TRBD2. V was clipped by 7 bases and J by 0 bases; unmatched bases: 13. In germline, CDR1 is MDHEN, CDR2 SYDVKM. This CDR3 contains 17 residues. The CDR3 reads CASNPRGGRTYQETQYF. CDR3 nucleotides: TGTGCCAGCAATCCAAGGGGCGGGAGGACGTACCAAGAGACCCAGTACTTC. Using reference TRBV28 and TRBJ2-5 for the parts outside the CDR3, the full variable domain is DVKVTQSSRYLVKRTGEKVFLECVQDMDHENMFWYRQDPGLGLRLIYFSYDVKMKEKGDIPEGYSVSREKKERFSLILESASTNQTSMYLCASNPRGGRTYQETQYFGPGTRLLVL.

J is TRBJ2-5 and V is TRBV5-1; 8 nucleotides align to TRBD2. With V trimmed by 4 bases and J by 5 bases, 10 bases remained unmatched. The CDR3 runs to 15 residues. The germline gives CDR1 SGHRS, CDR2 YFSETQ. CDR3 nucleotide sequence: TGCGCCAGCAGCCCAGGACTAGCTTTGTCGGAGACCCAGTACTTC. Protein product: CASSPGLALSETQYF.

The chain couples TRBV6-6 to TRBJ2-1; possible D gene TRBD2, 5 bases. The V end lost 4 bases, the J end lost 7 bases, and 17 bases lay between the germline ends. The CDR3 runs to 15 residues. CDR1 and CDR2 from the germline V gene are MNHNY and SVGAGI (reference sequence). In DNA, the CDR3 is TGTGCCAGCAGTTCCTGGCGGGCGACGTTTAATGAGCAGTTCTTC. Protein: CASSSWRATFNEQFF.

This sequence joins TRBV6-1 and TRBJ2-7, with a possible D match to TRBD1 (6 bases). This CDR3 has 11 amino acids. Germline V gives CDR1 MNHNS, CDR2 SASEGT. Between the trimmed V and J ends, which lost 7 bases and 5 bases, there was a span of 9 bases. The CDR3 here is CASTGVHEQYF. The CDR3 nucleotides are TGTGCCAGCACAGGGGTCCACGAGCAGTACTTC.

The chain couples TRBV28 to TRBJ1-2; perhaps TRBD1 as D (5 bases). Germline V gene data show CDR1 as MDHEN and CDR2 as SYDVKM. Trimming removed 2 bases from V and 7 bases from J, with 11 bases in between. The CDR3 has 13 amino acids. The DNA for the CDR3 is TGTGCCAGCAGTTTAGCGGGGGTCGGTGGCTACACCTTC. As protein: CASSLAGVGGYTF.

The chain joins TRBV11-2 to TRBJ2-1; D is undetermined. The germline CDR1 and CDR2 sequences are SGHAT and FQNNGV. V lost 4 bases and J 11 bases, leaving 12 bases between the germline ends. The CDR3 is 12 amino acids. Here the CDR3 reads CASSYNSGQQFF. The CDR3 nucleotides are TGTGCCAGCAGCTACAACTCCGGGCAGCAGTTCTTC.

The rearrangement uses TRBV27 and TRBJ2-5; TRBD2 aligns across 12 bases. Germline values: CDR1 MNHEY, CDR2 SMNVEV (reference sequence). V dropped 6 bases and J dropped 5; count of bases not matched to a gene: 10. CDR3 length: 16 residues. The CDR3 sequence is CASSRLAGVLGETQYF. CDR3 nucleotides: TGTGCCAGCAGCAGACTAGCGGGAGTACTCGGGGAGACCCAGTACTTC.

The chain links TRBV9 to TRBJ2-3; D gene uncertain. The germline V and J ends were trimmed by 3 bases and 4 bases, with 12 bases remaining between them. Germline V gives CDR1 SGDLS, CDR2 YYNGEE. This CDR3 spans 14 amino acids. CDR3 residues: CASSATPTADTQYF. Written as DNA, the CDR3 is TGTGCCAGCAGCGCCACTCCGACGGCAGATACGCAGTATTTT.

The chain couples TRBV5-1 to TRBJ2-2; the D gene is possibly TRBD1 (6 bases). The germline V and J ends were trimmed by 4 bases and 8 bases, with 15 bases remaining between them. The CDR3 contains 14 residues. Looked up from germline, CDR1 is SGHRS and CDR2 is YFSETQ. The CDR3 DNA is TGCGCCAGCAGCCCGTTCCGGACAGCGGGGGAGCTGTTTTTT. It codes for CASSPFRTAGELFF.

The J gene is TRBJ2-2, the V gene TRBV28; no clear D gene. This CDR3 is 17 amino acids long. Germline V lookup: CDR1 MDHEN, CDR2 SYDVKM. V shed 7 bases and J shed 0 bases, with 18 bases lying between them. The CDR3 loop reads CASISTPGAANTGELFF. In DNA, the CDR3 is TGTGCCAGCATCTCTACTCCGGGCGCCGCGAACACCGGGGAGCTGTTTTTT.

J is TRBJ1-5 and V is TRBV10-3; D is ambiguous. V lost 5 bases and J 9 bases, leaving 17 bases between the germline ends. CDR1 and CDR2 (germline): ENHRY, SYGVKD. The CDR3 length is 14 residues. The CDR3 is CAISTDLRNAPQHF. The CDR3 DNA reads as TGTGCCATCAGTACGGACCTTCGGAATGCGCCCCAGCATTTT.

This rearrangement joins TRBV7-3 to TRBJ2-1, with 10 bases lining up with TRBD2. The V gene end was trimmed by 8 bases and the J gene end by 10 bases; junction bases not matched to a gene: 5. The length of the CDR3 is 12 residues. Looked up from germline, CDR1 is SGHTA and CDR2 is FQGTGA. The CDR3 region is CASGFSGREQFF. DNA for the CDR3: TGTGCCAGCGGGTTTAGCGGGAGGGAGCAGTTCTTC. The full variable domain, completed using reference TRBV7-3 and TRBJ2-1, is GAGVSQTPSNKVTEKGKYVELRCDPISGHTALYWYRQSLGQGPEFLIYFQGTGAADDSGLPNDRFFAVRPEGSVSTLKIQRTERGDSAVYLCASGFSGREQFFGPGTRLTVL.

This clone came up once. V is TRBV28 and J is TRBJ1-2; unclear D gene. Germline V CDR1 and CDR2: MDHEN, SYDVKM. V lost 11 bases to trimming and J lost 5 bases, with 15 bases between them. The CDR3 length is 12 residues. CDR3 sequence: CAAYRVDYGYTF. CDR3 DNA: TGTGCCGCCTATAGGGTGGATTATGGCTACACCTTC.

This sequence joins TRBV14 and TRBJ2-4, with 8 positions matching TRBD2. The CDR3 covers 16 residues. V shed 2 bases, J shed 8 bases, and the junction held 11 bases outside the gene matches. Germline V gives CDR1 SGHDN, CDR2 FVKESK. The CDR3 nucleotides are TGTGCCAGCAGCCAATTTCGCGCGGGAGCGGGGGACATTCAGTACTTC. Residues: CASSQFRAGAGDIQYF.

The chain couples TRBV27 to TRBJ1-5; D might be TRBD1 (6 bases). V dropped 2 bases and J dropped 0 bases, with 17 bases sitting between them. There are 18 residues in the CDR3. CDR1 is MNHEY and CDR2 is SMNVEV in the germline V gene (reference sequence). CDR3 residues: CASSLKGHLGYSNQPQHF. The CDR3, as DNA: TGTGCCAGCAGTTTAAAGGGACACCTTGGCTATAGCAATCAGCCCCAGCATTTT.